What follows are 10 T cell receptor beta chains derived from one specimen sequenced in a study of metastatic and nonmetastatic thyroid tumors. Thyroid surgery was performed in patients who had received no treatment beforehand. TCRdb re-clonotyped the PCR reads via MiXCR. The sample consists of 84,000 or so clones, around 9.1% of them appearing once. Specimen: blood. The receptor set was obtained from a female donor with papillary thyroid cancer or a benign thyroid nodule (not recorded which). Some clones in this sample may be carry-over from other donors' samples.

This clone was observed a few times. This chain links TRBV29-1 with TRBJ2-1; 8 nucleotides line up with TRBD2. With V trimmed by 7 bases and J by 6 bases, 5 bases remained unmatched. CDR1 is SQVTM and CDR2 is ANQGSEA in the germline V gene. The CDR3 is 12 residues long. Here the CDR3 DNA reads TGCAGCGATGGACTAGCTCGCAATGAGCAGTTCTTC. Encoded protein: CSDGLARNEQFF.

About this clone itself: The junction departs from the called germline gene at one end, perhaps through a read error. The chain uses TRBV7-9 and TRBJ1-2, with D unresolved. Looked up from germline, CDR1 is SEHNR and CDR2 is FQNEAQ (reference sequence). This CDR3 is built from 12 residues. For the CDR3, the DNA is TGTGCCAGCAGCTTAGACGAGTATGGCTACACTTTC. Translation gives CASSLDEYGYTF.

This clone was found a few times. This rearrangement joins TRBV6-1 to TRBJ2-1; possibly TRBD1 for D (7 bases). This CDR3 spans 16 amino acids. The germline V and J ends were trimmed by 1 base and 9 bases, with 19 bases remaining between them. From germline, CDR1 is MNHNS and CDR2 SASEGT. CDR3 nucleotides: TGTGCCAGCAGTGAAGAGACAGGGACTGTAAACAGTGAGCAGTTCTTC. Translated, it gives CASSEETGTVNSEQFF.

The sample holds many counts of this clone. The chain carries TRBV20-1 and TRBJ2-3; perhaps D is TRBD1 or TRBD2 (5 bases each). The CDR3 is made up of 14 amino acids. CDR1 and CDR2 from the germline V gene are DFQATT and SNEGSKA (reference sequence). Between the trimmed V and J ends, which lost 3 bases and 2 bases, there was a span of 12 bases. Here the CDR3 reads CSASDGTITDTQYF. The CDR3 DNA sequence: TGCAGTGCTAGCGATGGGACGATCACAGATACGCAGTATTTT.

Many counts were recorded for this clone. This rearrangement joins TRBV12-3 or TRBV12-4 to TRBJ2-7, with D perhaps TRBD1 (6 bases). The CDR3 is made up of 12 amino acids. Trimming left V 5 bases short and J 4 bases short, with 9 bases between. This CDR3 reads CASSIQGYEQYF. CDR3 nucleotide sequence: TGTGCCAGCAGTATACAGGGATACGAGCAGTACTTC.

This clone was picked up a small number of times. The J gene is TRBJ1-6, the V gene TRBV28; D is possibly TRBD1 (6 bases). The CDR3 spans 17 residues. The V and J ends lost 4 bases and 2 bases respectively, with 15 bases between them. Germline-derived CDR1 and CDR2 are MDHEN and SYDVKM. DNA for the CDR3: TGTGCCAGCAGTTCCTCACAGGGAAACCCCTATAATTCACCCCTCCACTTT. It codes for CASSSSQGNPYNSPLHF.

This clone was seen more than once but under ten times. A read error is possible here, since a much larger clone lies one base away. The V gene is TRBV6-1, the J gene TRBJ2-1; D may be TRBD1 (5 bases). With 5 bases removed from V and 4 bases from J, the gap between germline ends came to 15 bases. This CDR3 is 15 amino acids long. The germline V gene has CDR1 MNHNS and CDR2 SASEGT. CDR3: CASSLDSGPYNEQFF. CDR3 DNA sequence: TGTGCCAGCAGTCTAGACAGTGGGCCTTACAATGAGCAGTTCTTC.

There are many counts of this clone. Written as DNA, the CDR3 is TGTGCCAGCAGTAGGGACTCTAAAAACATTCAGTACTTC. This translates into CASSRDSKNIQYF. This chain links TRBV12-3 or TRBV12-4 with TRBJ2-4; a possible D gene is TRBD2 (6 bases). The CDR3 consists of 13 residues. Trimming took off 5 bases at V and 4 bases at J, with 9 bases between the two ends.

This clone was observed at least ten times. CDR3 nucleotides: TGCAGCGTTGGGCAGGGGGCAACCTACGAGCAGTACTTC. It yields the protein CSVGQGATYEQYF. The chain uses TRBV29-1 and TRBJ2-7; 8 bases fit TRBD1. This CDR3 is built from 13 residues. The ends lost 4 bases at V and 2 bases at J; junction bases unmatched: 4. CDR1 and CDR2 (germline): SQVTM, ANQGSEA.

This clone was counted at least ten times. J is TRBJ2-7 and V is TRBV3-1; D remains ambiguous. V was trimmed by 4 bases and J by 1 base, leaving 11 bases between them. This CDR3 is 14 amino acids long. From germline, CDR1 is LGHDT and CDR2 YNNKEL (reference sequence). The CDR3 is CASSPHSSSYEQYF. CDR3 sequence (DNA): TGTGCCAGCAGCCCGCATAGCTCTTCCTACGAGCAGTACTTC.